This TCR beta chain appears in the sequencing data of a study of T-cell reconstitution after alpha-beta-depleted transplantation in children. Preparing the TCRbeta library involved the use of unique molecular identifiers. TCRdb used MiXCR to reprocess the PCR reads, holding one entry per CDR3 protein. There are 240,000 or so distinct CDR3 sequences in the sample; 8.2% occur only once, and approximately 6% lies in the top ten. Termini included, the CDR3 measures 16 amino acids. This clonotype was seen repeatedly, ten times or more. The DNA is omitted, as the CDR3 cannot be located on it reliably, and the CDR3 follows TCRdb's listing.

The clonotype originates from a male patient aged 10 to 17 who had a stem cell transplant for acute lymphoblastic leukemia, so the T cells may come from the graft donor. This chain joins TRBV21-1 and TRBJ2-5. TRBV21-1 is a listed pseudogene. This specimen was PBMCs, mostly from graft donor cells, taken 180 days after TCRalphabeta/CD19-depleted stem cell transplant. CDR3 residues: CASSPFASGSPETQYF.